These 24 T cell receptor beta chains share one sample of origin, sequenced in a study of tumor and adjacent non-tumor tissue in lung cancer. A modified ARM-PCR protocol with three rounds of nested PCR amplified TCRbeta. One entry per CDR3 protein results from TCRdb running MiXCR on the multiplex PCR reads. The sample consists of more than 35,000 distinct CDR3 sequences, roughly three fifths of them appearing once. RNA was extracted from bulk tissue without any cell sorting. The normal lung tissue was taken more than 3 cm from the tumor edge. Sequenced: distant non-tumor lung tissue. These receptor sequences come from a woman aged 40 to 55 with non-small cell lung cancer.

The gene calls are TRBV10-2 and TRBJ2-2; 9 bases align to TRBD2. CDR1 is WSHSY, CDR2 SAAADI, per germline. The CDR3 loop spans 15 amino acids. V shed 5 bases, J shed 4 bases, and the junction held 5 bases outside the gene matches. The CDR3 reads CASSSSGISTGELFF. The CDR3 DNA is TGCGCCAGCAGTTCTAGCGGGATCAGCACCGGGGAGCTGTTTTTT.

At least ten counts were recorded for this clonotype. The chain combines TRBV4-2 with TRBJ2-5; the match to TRBD1 covers 7 bases. V shed 3 bases and J 2 bases; nucleotides not matched to a gene: 3. The length of the CDR3 is 14 residues. From germline, CDR1 is LGHNA and CDR2 YNFKEQ. The CDR3 nucleotides read TGTGCCAGCAGCCACCCGGGACAGCAAGAGACCCAGTACTTC. It specifies CASSHPGQQETQYF.

A word on this clonotype: A read error may explain this, as a much larger clone is one base away. The chain recombines TRBV2 with TRBJ1-5; tentative D call: TRBD1 (5 bases). V gave up 8 bases and J gave up 2 bases, with 13 bases separating them. This CDR3 region has 14 residues. CDR1 and CDR2 (germline): SNHLY, FYNNEI. CDR3 residues: CASQTREGNQPQHF. In DNA form, the CDR3 reads TGTGCCAGCCAGACCAGGGAGGGCAATCAGCCCCAGCATTTT.

With regard to this clonotype: A read error may produce the germline difference seen at one junction end. V is TRBV12-3 or TRBV12-4 and J is TRBJ1-5; no firm D call. The CDR3 is made up of 14 amino acids. For the CDR3, the DNA is TGTGCCAGCAGTTTCCTAGGTTTCAATCAGCCCCGGCATTTT. This sequence encodes CASSFLGFNQPRHF.

This clonotype appeared a single time. The junction differs from germline at one of its ends, possibly a read error. This sequence joins TRBV12-3 or TRBV12-4 and TRBJ2-1; 8 bases agree with TRBD2. The CDR3 totals 15 residues. In DNA form, the CDR3 reads TGTGCCAACATCCCCGTTAGCGGGACCGACAATGGGCAGTTCTTC. The encoded protein is CANIPVSGTDNGQFF.

This clonotype is medium-sized in the sample. The chain links TRBV11-1 to TRBJ2-5; D unresolved. This CDR3 is built from 14 residues. V was clipped by 2 bases and J by 4 bases, with 11 bases between them. The V gene's germline CDR1 is SGHAT and CDR2 FQDESV (reference sequence). Written as DNA, the CDR3 is TGTGCCAGCAGCTTAAGGCAGCGATCAGAGACCCAGTACTTC. Translated: CASSLRQRSETQYF.

Worth noting for this clonotype: At one of its ends the junction is not consistent with the germline gene, which may arise from a read error. The CDR3 DNA sequence: TGTGCCAACAGTGACACGGGACTAGGAGGGTATACGCAGTATTTT. Its protein product is CANSDTGLGGYTQYF. The rearrangement links TRBV28 to TRBJ2-3; 8 bases are shared with TRBD2. This CDR3 region has 15 residues. Germline lookup yields CDR1 MDHEN and CDR2 SYDVKM.

This clonotype was counted many times. The chain links TRBV28 to TRBJ1-1, with a tentative D call TRBD1 (6 bases). V gave up 7 bases and J gave up 1 base, with 16 bases separating them. There are 15 residues in the CDR3. Germline V lookup: CDR1 MDHEN, CDR2 SYDVKM. Here the CDR3 DNA reads TGTGCCAGCACCACCCAGGGGCGACCGAACACTGAAGCTTTCTTT. Translating it yields CASTTQGRPNTEAFF.

This clonotype was seen at least ten times. The chain links TRBV4-2 to TRBJ2-7; 9 bases fit TRBD2. The length of the CDR3 is 14 residues. CDR1 LGHNA and CDR2 YNFKEQ come from the germline V gene. The J segment lost 2 bases and the V segment lost 5 bases, leaving 4 bases of the junction unmatched. The CDR3 DNA reads TGTGCCAGCAGCAGAAGCGGGAGGACCTACGAGCAGTACTTC. This encodes CASSRSGRTYEQYF.

The chain is built from TRBV6-2 or TRBV6-3 and TRBJ2-5; D may be TRBD1 or TRBD2 (5 bases each). Germline assignment: CDR1 MNHEY and CDR2 SVGEGT. Trimming stripped 5 bases from V and 2 bases from J, with 21 bases between. The CDR3 loop spans 17 amino acids. Written as DNA, the CDR3 is TGTGCCAGCAGTCAGTCGATCGTACGGGGCTGGCAAGAGACCCAGTACTTC. Protein product: CASSQSIVRGWQETQYF.

This chain links TRBV20-1 with TRBJ2-7; weak D call: TRBD1 (6 bases). In germline, CDR1 is DFQATT, CDR2 SNEGSKA (reference sequence). The V and J ends lost 0 bases and 4 bases respectively, with 16 bases between them. CDR3 length: 15 residues. CDR3 residues: CSARDEGRGRYEQYF. As DNA, the CDR3 is TGCAGTGCTAGAGATGAGGGCAGGGGCAGATACGAGCAGTACTTC.

This clonotype was detected only a few times. The chain is built from TRBV5-6 and TRBJ2-5; D may be TRBD1 or TRBD2 (5 bases each). CDR1 is SGHDT and CDR2 is YYEEEE in the germline V gene. The CDR3 sequence is 14 residues long. The V end was cut by 0 bases, the J end by 5 bases, with 11 bases between. The CDR3 region is CASSLAGREETQYF. DNA for the CDR3: TGTGCCAGCAGCTTGGCCGGCAGGGAGGAGACCCAGTACTTC.

This clonotype has a count of ten or more. V is TRBV29-1 and J is TRBJ2-5; no clear D. Trimming removed 3 bases at V and 0 bases at J, with 14 bases between. Germline V CDR1 and CDR2: SQVTM, ANQGSEA. This CDR3 contains 15 residues. CDR3 bases: TGCAGCGTTGATGGGGTGGAAACCGACCAAGAGACCCAGTACTTC. Translating it yields CSVDGVETDQETQYF.

In its sample, this clonotype ranks as medium-sized (0.01 to 0.1%). V gene TRBV11-2 combines with J gene TRBJ2-7; the match to TRBD1 covers 9 bases. The CDR3 runs to 12 residues. Trimming removed 0 bases from V and 12 bases from J; junction bases left unmatched: 3. In germline, CDR1 is SGHAT, CDR2 FQNNGV. CDR3 nucleotide sequence: TGTGCCAGCAGCTTAGAGGGGACAGGGCTGTACTTC. This gives the protein CASSLEGTGLYF. The complete variable domain, with remaining parts taken from reference TRBV11-2 and TRBJ2-7, reads EAGVAQSPRYKIIEKRQSVAFWCNPISGHATLYWYQQILGQGPKLLIQFQNNGVVDDSQLPKDRFSAERLKGVDSTLKIQPAKLEDSAVYLCASSLEGTGLYFGPGTRLTVT.

The chain employs TRBV11-2 and TRBJ2-7; TRBD1 is a possible D gene (5 bases). Trimming left V 11 bases short and J 1 base short, with 18 bases between. Per the germline V gene, CDR1 is SGHAT and CDR2 is FQNNGV. There are 14 residues in the CDR3. The CDR3 protein is CAGRDTGVSYEQYF. For the CDR3, the DNA is TGTGCCGGTAGAGATACAGGCGTTTCCTACGAGCAGTACTTC.

Concerning this clonotype: One end of the junction does not line up with germline, which may come from a read error. V gene TRBV4-1 combines with J gene TRBJ2-3; D remains ambiguous. This CDR3 comprises 14 residues. Looked up from germline, CDR1 is MGHRA and CDR2 is YSYEKL. The CDR3 loop reads CAISQAADTDTPYF. CDR3 coding DNA: TGCGCCATCAGCCAAGCCGCAGACACAGATACGCCGTATTTT.

This clonotype has a count of ten or more. The chain joins TRBV12-3 or TRBV12-4 to TRBJ2-7; TRBD2 aligns across 9 bases. The CDR3 loop spans 14 amino acids. V shed 6 bases and J 2 bases; nucleotides not matched to a gene: 5. The CDR3: CASRKTSGAYEQYF. CDR3 nucleotide sequence: TGTGCCAGCAGGAAGACTAGCGGTGCCTACGAGCAGTACTTC.

Concerning this clonotype itself: The CDR3 end shows no conserved phenylalanine or tryptophan, and so a read error is likely. The DNA is omitted, as the CDR3 cannot be located on it reliably, and the CDR3 follows TCRdb's listing. This sequence joins TRBV12-3 or TRBV12-4 and TRBJ2-7; the table's D call, TRBD2, has no DNA check behind it. The CDR3 has 14 residues if both end residues are counted. CDR3: CASRPAYAAGEQYL.

The chain links TRBV11-2 to TRBJ2-3, with 8 bases fitting TRBD1. The trim removed 9 bases at V and 4 bases at J, leaving 12 bases unmatched. The CDR3 has 15 residues. CDR1 is SGHAT, CDR2 FQNNGV, per germline. The CDR3 nucleotides read TGTGCCAGTAGTTCGACAGGGGTAGACCCAGATACGCAGTATTTT. Encoded protein: CASSSTGVDPDTQYF. Complete variable domain (other parts from reference TRBV11-2 and TRBJ2-3): EAGVAQSPRYKIIEKRQSVAFWCNPISGHATLYWYQQILGQGPKLLIQFQNNGVVDDSQLPKDRFSAERLKGVDSTLKIQPAKLEDSAVYLCASSSTGVDPDTQYFGPGTRLTVL.

In regard to this clonotype: The junction departs from germline at one end; a sequencing error may be responsible. The gene calls are TRBV11-3 and TRBJ2-5; TRBD2 aligns across 7 bases. In germline, CDR1 is SGHNT, CDR2 YENEEA. The CDR3 is made up of 11 amino acids. CDR3 residues: CASSHGRLLIF. CDR3 DNA: TGTGCCAGCAGCCACGGGAGGCTCCTTATCTTC.

Notes on this clonotype: A read error may account for a junction end that differs from germline. The chain uses TRBV11-2 and TRBJ2-6; D is uncertain. This CDR3 spans 16 amino acids. Germline CDR1 is SGHAT and CDR2 is FQNNGV. CDR3 sequence (DNA): TGTGCCAGGAGCTGGTCAGACCTCTCTGGGCCCAACGCCCTGACTTTC. Amino acids: CARSWSDLSGPNALTF.

Remarks on this clonotype: A clone one base away is much larger, so this may be a read error. This chain joins TRBV28 and TRBJ2-1, with 7 bases matching TRBD1. Germline V gene lookup returns CDR1 MDHEN and CDR2 SYDVKM. CDR3 length equals 15 residues. With 4 bases clipped from V and 4 bases from J, the junction kept 7 bases outside the gene matches. The CDR3 loop reads CASSSKGGPYNEQFF. CDR3 in DNA: TGTGCCAGCAGTTCTAAAGGGGGCCCTTACAATGAGCAGTTCTTC. The whole variable domain, filled in from reference TRBV28 and TRBJ2-1, reads DVKVTQSSRYLVKRTGEKVFLECVQDMDHENMFWYRQDPGLGLRLIYFSYDVKMKEKGDIPEGYSVSREKKERFSLILESASTNQTSMYLCASSSKGGPYNEQFFGPGTRLTVL.

About this clonotype itself: At one boundary the junction diverges from the germline segment, which might be a read error. The chain couples TRBV11-2 to TRBJ2-5; tentative D call: TRBD2 (6 bases). This CDR3 spans 15 amino acids. CDR1 is SGHAT and CDR2 is FQNNGV in the germline V gene. The CDR3 loop is CASSLWEAREETQHF. For the CDR3, the DNA is TGTGCCAGTAGCTTGTGGGAGGCAAGGGAAGAGACCCAGCACTTC.

The V and J genes are TRBV28 and TRBJ1-1, with 9 bases identical to TRBD1. The junction had 14 bases not matched to a gene; V was cut back by 6 bases and J by 6 bases. The length of the CDR3 is 16 residues. CDR1 and CDR2 from the germline V gene are MDHEN and SYDVKM. The CDR3 is CASRPLLGTGSAEAFF. The CDR3, as DNA: TGTGCCAGCAGACCCCTCCTAGGGACAGGGTCCGCTGAAGCTTTCTTT.